This T cell receptor (beta chain) was retrieved from a study of shared clonotypes between healthy human individuals. Overall study: A donor's plate count was three for CD4 naive and three for CD4 memory; CD8 naive had two and CD8 memory one. Study-wide points: Among donors, the sharing of clonotypes was expected to be influenced by sequencing depth. Clonotypes which were not shared had lower generation probabilities than clonotypes that all four donors shared.

Comment on this clone: What it binds is not known.

Trimming stripped 5 bases from V and 3 bases from J, with 11 bases between. The germline CDR1 and CDR2 sequences are SQVTM and ANQGSEA. The CDR3 has 12 residues. Authors' methods: Junction-only immunoSEQ sequences carried no quality scores, so filtering differed. Measured with immunoSEQ multiplex PCR; TCRdb has only the in-frame clones, and not every one. V, J and clone size derive from that table, while D and trimming were established from the DNA sequence. The sample yields under 300,000 clones, approximately 65% seen once. The TCR sequence derives from a young man in good health. Input material: memory CD4+ T cells sorted from blood. Indicated subset: CD45RA-negative fraction. The chain couples TRBV29-1 to TRBJ2-7; the D gene is possibly TRBD1 (6 bases). The CDR3 DNA reads as TGCAGCGTTCCGGACAGAAACTACGAGCAGTACTTC. It codes for CSVPDRNYEQYF.